This TCR beta chain was profiled in a study of T cells in Graves' hyperthyroidism and ophthalmopathy. Across the study: Upon initial diagnosis and before any treatment, peripheral blood was collected.

This clonotype turned up a few times. From RNA transcripts, TCR beta CDR3 regions were amplified. HTBI primers were employed in a first-round RT-PCR of the TCR CDR3. TCRdb ran MiXCR on the multiplex PCR reads and lists one entry per CDR3 protein. The profile shows around 530,000 distinct CDR3 sequences, 17% of them singletons. V was clipped by 7 bases and J by 0 bases, with 12 bases between them. Germline loops: CDR1 KGHDR, CDR2 SFDVKD. CDR3 size: 15 residues. Pregnant or lactating patients were excluded, as were those with uncontrolled infection or other autoimmune disease. Out of over 7.5 ml of fresh peripheral blood came the PBMCs.

The chain joins TRBV24-1 to TRBJ2-1, with D possibly TRBD2 on 5 matching bases. The sequenced sample consisted of blood. This receptor was taken from a woman aged 18-29 years with Graves' ophthalmopathy. CDR3: CATSPDGSSYNEQFF. The DNA of the CDR3 is TGTGCCACCAGCCCAGATGGGAGCTCCTACAATGAGCAGTTCTTC.